A selection of T cell receptor beta chains follows, all from one sample in a study of T cell responses to AZD1222 COVID-19 vaccine. Clones were sequenced by immunoSEQ multiplex PCR, and TCRdb holds only the in-frame ones, with some missing. The data show tens of thousands of clones, more than 70% seen once. Sequencing was performed on peripheral blood, taken on day 0 of AZD1222 vaccination. These receptors were collected from an adult in good health. The CDR3 runs from the conserved cysteine through the conserved F or W. A D gene is named only where the DNA matches it firmly. Where a row states a size, it is once, few, many or the class of an expanded clone; other rows omit it.

V,J,D,size,DNA,CDR3
TRBV5-1,TRBJ1-1,-,-,TGCGCCAGCAGCTGGGGGCCAGGGAACACTGAAGCTTTCTTT,CASSWGPGNTEAFF
TRBV28,TRBJ1-6,-,-,TGTGCCAGCAGACACAGGGTGTACTCCTATAATTCACCCCTCCACTTT,CASRHRVYSYNSPLHF
TRBV19,TRBJ2-3,TRBD2,few,TGTGCCAGTGGAGGGGCTAGCGGGGGGTATACGCAGTATTTT,CASGGASGGYTQYF
TRBV5-6,TRBJ1-3,-,-,TGTGCCAGCAGCCCCGTAAGGGGAGGCACTGGAAACACCATATATTTT,CASSPVRGGTGNTIYF
TRBV6-2/TRBV6-3,TRBJ1-3,-,few,TGTGCCAGCAGCCGAGGACAGACTGGAAACACCATATATTTT,CASSRGQTGNTIYF
TRBV2,TRBJ2-1,TRBD2,-,TGTGCCAGCAGTGGATCTAGCGGGGGGGCGAGCGAGCAGTTCTTC,CASSGSSGGASEQFF
TRBV7-2,TRBJ2-2,TRBD1,-,TGTGCCAGCAGCTCCCACAAGGACAGGGGGACCGGGGAGCTGTTTTTT,CASSSHKDRGTGELFF
TRBV3-1/TRBV3-2,TRBJ1-1,-,-,TGTGCCAGCAGCCACTCCTGGCGGGCAGGTATGAACACTGAAGCTTTCTTT,CASSHSWRAGMNTEAFF
TRBV19,TRBJ1-5,-,-,TGTGCCAGTAGCCGGGGACGGGAGCCCCAGCATTTT,CASSRGREPQHF
TRBV5-6,TRBJ1-1,-,-,TGTGCCAGCAGCCCCCTACGAAGGGACACTGAAGCTTTCTTT,CASSPLRRDTEAFF
TRBV5-1,TRBJ2-5,-,-,TGCGCCAGCAGCTTCCTGGAGACCCAGTACTTC,CASSFLETQYF
TRBV6-2/TRBV6-3,TRBJ1-3,TRBD1,-,TGTGCCAGCAGTGACGACAGGGGAACTGGAAACACCATATATTTT,CASSDDRGTGNTIYF
TRBV15,TRBJ1-4,TRBD1,once,TGTGCCACCAGCAGAGCCCCACCGGGACAGGGTAATGAAAAACTGTTTTTT,CATSRAPPGQGNEKLFF
TRBV12-5,TRBJ1-3,-,-,TGTGCTAGTGGTTTGTTACTCGACGGAGGGGCCTCTGGAAACACCATATATTTT,CASGLLLDGGASGNTIYF
TRBV19,TRBJ2-3,TRBD2,-,TGTGCCAGTAGCCAACGAGGGGCGGGGGGCACAGATACGCAGTATTTT,CASSQRGAGGTDTQYF
TRBV24-1,TRBJ2-2,-,-,TGTGCCACCAGTGATTTTCCCTTCGGAAGGTCGGGCACCGGGGAGCTGTTTTTT,CATSDFPFGRSGTGELFF
TRBV29-1,TRBJ1-2,-,-,TGCAGCGTTGGCGTTACAGGACGCTATGGCTACACCTTC,CSVGVTGRYGYTF
TRBV19,TRBJ2-1,TRBD1,-,TGTGCCAGTAGTACAGCCGGGACAGGGTACAATGAGCAGTTCTTC,CASSTAGTGYNEQFF
TRBV10-3,TRBJ2-2,-,few,TGTGCCACCTTGCGGGCCGGGGGGAACACCGGGGAGCTGTTTTTT,CATLRAGGNTGELFF
TRBV6-5,TRBJ2-7,TRBD1,-,TGTGCCAGCAGTCGACAGGGTTTCGACGAGCAGTACTTC,CASSRQGFDEQYF
TRBV10-3,TRBJ2-2,-,-,TGTGCCATCCGCGGGAACGCGAACACCGGGGAGCTGTTTTTT,CAIRGNANTGELFF
TRBV27,TRBJ2-3,TRBD2,once,TGTGCCAGCAGTTTTAATCGGGAGGCGACAGATACGCAGTATTTT,CASSFNREATDTQYF
TRBV28,TRBJ2-5,TRBD2,-,TGTGCCAGCAGACCCGGACTAGCGGGATCTGAGACCCAGTACTTC,CASRPGLAGSETQYF
TRBV7-2,TRBJ2-2,TRBD2,once,TGTGCCAGCACCCCCCGGGAGGCCGGGGAGCTGTTTTTT,CASTPREAGELFF
TRBV11-2,TRBJ2-7,TRBD1,-,TGTGCCAGCAGCTTCGGGCCGAGGACAGGGACCGAGCAGTACTTC,CASSFGPRTGTEQYF
TRBV6-1,TRBJ2-5,-,-,TGTGCCAGCAGTGATCAGGTCCTCTTAGGGACCCAGTACTTC,CASSDQVLLGTQYF
TRBV5-1,TRBJ1-3,TRBD1,-,TGCGCCAGCAGCCGGGGGACAGGGCTTGGAAACACCATATATTTT,CASSRGTGLGNTIYF
TRBV7-2,TRBJ1-3,-,-,TGTGCCAGCAGCCAGACTCTCTCTGGAAACACCATATATTTT,CASSQTLSGNTIYF
TRBV6-5,TRBJ2-1,-,-,TGTGCCAGCAGTACCGACGGTGGGGTCTACAATGAGCAGTTCTTC,CASSTDGGVYNEQFF
TRBV7-8,TRBJ2-5,-,few,TGTGCCAGCAGCCCTTCCCGAGTAAGGGCAGGAGAGACCCAGTACTTC,CASSPSRVRAGETQYF
TRBV6-6,TRBJ2-3,-,-,TGTGCCAGCAGTAAAGGTGCGGGGGCCATCACAGATACGCAGTATTTT,CASSKGAGAITDTQYF
TRBV14,TRBJ2-7,-,-,TGTGCCAGCAGCCCGGACTCCGCGAGGGGCTACGAGCAGTACTTC,CASSPDSARGYEQYF
TRBV7-9,TRBJ1-2,-,-,TGTGCCAGCAGCGAGTACAGGTTAATGAGTGGCTACACCTTC,CASSEYRLMSGYTF
TRBV15,TRBJ1-2,TRBD1,-,TGTGCCACCAGCAGAGATACCCCCGGGACAGTGAGTAACTATGGCTACACCTTC,CATSRDTPGTVSNYGYTF
TRBV5-1,TRBJ2-5,-,-,TGCGCCAGCAGCTACCGCATATCCGGACAAGAGACCCAGTACTTC,CASSYRISGQETQYF
TRBV7-2,TRBJ2-1,-,-,TGTGCCAGCTTCGGGGCCTCTGAAACAAATGAGCAGTTCTTC,CASFGASETNEQFF
TRBV6-2/TRBV6-3,TRBJ2-1,TRBD2,-,TGTGCCAGCAGTTACCCCCCTGGGACTAGCGAGTACAATGAGCAGTTCTTC,CASSYPPGTSEYNEQFF
TRBV5-1,TRBJ2-1,-,once,TGCGCCAGCAGCTTGAGGGGGGCGTCCTACAATGAGCAGTTCTTC,CASSLRGASYNEQFF
TRBV9,TRBJ2-3,TRBD2,few,TGTGCCAGCAGCCCAAGCGGGAGAGGCGCAGATACGCAGTATTTT,CASSPSGRGADTQYF
TRBV11-1,TRBJ2-7,TRBD2,-,TGTGCCAGCAGCCCCCCAGCGGGAGTCTACGAGCAGTACTTC,CASSPPAGVYEQYF
TRBV19,TRBJ2-7,-,-,TGTGCCAGTAGTATGGGACCGGCTTCCTACGAGCAGTACTTC,CASSMGPASYEQYF